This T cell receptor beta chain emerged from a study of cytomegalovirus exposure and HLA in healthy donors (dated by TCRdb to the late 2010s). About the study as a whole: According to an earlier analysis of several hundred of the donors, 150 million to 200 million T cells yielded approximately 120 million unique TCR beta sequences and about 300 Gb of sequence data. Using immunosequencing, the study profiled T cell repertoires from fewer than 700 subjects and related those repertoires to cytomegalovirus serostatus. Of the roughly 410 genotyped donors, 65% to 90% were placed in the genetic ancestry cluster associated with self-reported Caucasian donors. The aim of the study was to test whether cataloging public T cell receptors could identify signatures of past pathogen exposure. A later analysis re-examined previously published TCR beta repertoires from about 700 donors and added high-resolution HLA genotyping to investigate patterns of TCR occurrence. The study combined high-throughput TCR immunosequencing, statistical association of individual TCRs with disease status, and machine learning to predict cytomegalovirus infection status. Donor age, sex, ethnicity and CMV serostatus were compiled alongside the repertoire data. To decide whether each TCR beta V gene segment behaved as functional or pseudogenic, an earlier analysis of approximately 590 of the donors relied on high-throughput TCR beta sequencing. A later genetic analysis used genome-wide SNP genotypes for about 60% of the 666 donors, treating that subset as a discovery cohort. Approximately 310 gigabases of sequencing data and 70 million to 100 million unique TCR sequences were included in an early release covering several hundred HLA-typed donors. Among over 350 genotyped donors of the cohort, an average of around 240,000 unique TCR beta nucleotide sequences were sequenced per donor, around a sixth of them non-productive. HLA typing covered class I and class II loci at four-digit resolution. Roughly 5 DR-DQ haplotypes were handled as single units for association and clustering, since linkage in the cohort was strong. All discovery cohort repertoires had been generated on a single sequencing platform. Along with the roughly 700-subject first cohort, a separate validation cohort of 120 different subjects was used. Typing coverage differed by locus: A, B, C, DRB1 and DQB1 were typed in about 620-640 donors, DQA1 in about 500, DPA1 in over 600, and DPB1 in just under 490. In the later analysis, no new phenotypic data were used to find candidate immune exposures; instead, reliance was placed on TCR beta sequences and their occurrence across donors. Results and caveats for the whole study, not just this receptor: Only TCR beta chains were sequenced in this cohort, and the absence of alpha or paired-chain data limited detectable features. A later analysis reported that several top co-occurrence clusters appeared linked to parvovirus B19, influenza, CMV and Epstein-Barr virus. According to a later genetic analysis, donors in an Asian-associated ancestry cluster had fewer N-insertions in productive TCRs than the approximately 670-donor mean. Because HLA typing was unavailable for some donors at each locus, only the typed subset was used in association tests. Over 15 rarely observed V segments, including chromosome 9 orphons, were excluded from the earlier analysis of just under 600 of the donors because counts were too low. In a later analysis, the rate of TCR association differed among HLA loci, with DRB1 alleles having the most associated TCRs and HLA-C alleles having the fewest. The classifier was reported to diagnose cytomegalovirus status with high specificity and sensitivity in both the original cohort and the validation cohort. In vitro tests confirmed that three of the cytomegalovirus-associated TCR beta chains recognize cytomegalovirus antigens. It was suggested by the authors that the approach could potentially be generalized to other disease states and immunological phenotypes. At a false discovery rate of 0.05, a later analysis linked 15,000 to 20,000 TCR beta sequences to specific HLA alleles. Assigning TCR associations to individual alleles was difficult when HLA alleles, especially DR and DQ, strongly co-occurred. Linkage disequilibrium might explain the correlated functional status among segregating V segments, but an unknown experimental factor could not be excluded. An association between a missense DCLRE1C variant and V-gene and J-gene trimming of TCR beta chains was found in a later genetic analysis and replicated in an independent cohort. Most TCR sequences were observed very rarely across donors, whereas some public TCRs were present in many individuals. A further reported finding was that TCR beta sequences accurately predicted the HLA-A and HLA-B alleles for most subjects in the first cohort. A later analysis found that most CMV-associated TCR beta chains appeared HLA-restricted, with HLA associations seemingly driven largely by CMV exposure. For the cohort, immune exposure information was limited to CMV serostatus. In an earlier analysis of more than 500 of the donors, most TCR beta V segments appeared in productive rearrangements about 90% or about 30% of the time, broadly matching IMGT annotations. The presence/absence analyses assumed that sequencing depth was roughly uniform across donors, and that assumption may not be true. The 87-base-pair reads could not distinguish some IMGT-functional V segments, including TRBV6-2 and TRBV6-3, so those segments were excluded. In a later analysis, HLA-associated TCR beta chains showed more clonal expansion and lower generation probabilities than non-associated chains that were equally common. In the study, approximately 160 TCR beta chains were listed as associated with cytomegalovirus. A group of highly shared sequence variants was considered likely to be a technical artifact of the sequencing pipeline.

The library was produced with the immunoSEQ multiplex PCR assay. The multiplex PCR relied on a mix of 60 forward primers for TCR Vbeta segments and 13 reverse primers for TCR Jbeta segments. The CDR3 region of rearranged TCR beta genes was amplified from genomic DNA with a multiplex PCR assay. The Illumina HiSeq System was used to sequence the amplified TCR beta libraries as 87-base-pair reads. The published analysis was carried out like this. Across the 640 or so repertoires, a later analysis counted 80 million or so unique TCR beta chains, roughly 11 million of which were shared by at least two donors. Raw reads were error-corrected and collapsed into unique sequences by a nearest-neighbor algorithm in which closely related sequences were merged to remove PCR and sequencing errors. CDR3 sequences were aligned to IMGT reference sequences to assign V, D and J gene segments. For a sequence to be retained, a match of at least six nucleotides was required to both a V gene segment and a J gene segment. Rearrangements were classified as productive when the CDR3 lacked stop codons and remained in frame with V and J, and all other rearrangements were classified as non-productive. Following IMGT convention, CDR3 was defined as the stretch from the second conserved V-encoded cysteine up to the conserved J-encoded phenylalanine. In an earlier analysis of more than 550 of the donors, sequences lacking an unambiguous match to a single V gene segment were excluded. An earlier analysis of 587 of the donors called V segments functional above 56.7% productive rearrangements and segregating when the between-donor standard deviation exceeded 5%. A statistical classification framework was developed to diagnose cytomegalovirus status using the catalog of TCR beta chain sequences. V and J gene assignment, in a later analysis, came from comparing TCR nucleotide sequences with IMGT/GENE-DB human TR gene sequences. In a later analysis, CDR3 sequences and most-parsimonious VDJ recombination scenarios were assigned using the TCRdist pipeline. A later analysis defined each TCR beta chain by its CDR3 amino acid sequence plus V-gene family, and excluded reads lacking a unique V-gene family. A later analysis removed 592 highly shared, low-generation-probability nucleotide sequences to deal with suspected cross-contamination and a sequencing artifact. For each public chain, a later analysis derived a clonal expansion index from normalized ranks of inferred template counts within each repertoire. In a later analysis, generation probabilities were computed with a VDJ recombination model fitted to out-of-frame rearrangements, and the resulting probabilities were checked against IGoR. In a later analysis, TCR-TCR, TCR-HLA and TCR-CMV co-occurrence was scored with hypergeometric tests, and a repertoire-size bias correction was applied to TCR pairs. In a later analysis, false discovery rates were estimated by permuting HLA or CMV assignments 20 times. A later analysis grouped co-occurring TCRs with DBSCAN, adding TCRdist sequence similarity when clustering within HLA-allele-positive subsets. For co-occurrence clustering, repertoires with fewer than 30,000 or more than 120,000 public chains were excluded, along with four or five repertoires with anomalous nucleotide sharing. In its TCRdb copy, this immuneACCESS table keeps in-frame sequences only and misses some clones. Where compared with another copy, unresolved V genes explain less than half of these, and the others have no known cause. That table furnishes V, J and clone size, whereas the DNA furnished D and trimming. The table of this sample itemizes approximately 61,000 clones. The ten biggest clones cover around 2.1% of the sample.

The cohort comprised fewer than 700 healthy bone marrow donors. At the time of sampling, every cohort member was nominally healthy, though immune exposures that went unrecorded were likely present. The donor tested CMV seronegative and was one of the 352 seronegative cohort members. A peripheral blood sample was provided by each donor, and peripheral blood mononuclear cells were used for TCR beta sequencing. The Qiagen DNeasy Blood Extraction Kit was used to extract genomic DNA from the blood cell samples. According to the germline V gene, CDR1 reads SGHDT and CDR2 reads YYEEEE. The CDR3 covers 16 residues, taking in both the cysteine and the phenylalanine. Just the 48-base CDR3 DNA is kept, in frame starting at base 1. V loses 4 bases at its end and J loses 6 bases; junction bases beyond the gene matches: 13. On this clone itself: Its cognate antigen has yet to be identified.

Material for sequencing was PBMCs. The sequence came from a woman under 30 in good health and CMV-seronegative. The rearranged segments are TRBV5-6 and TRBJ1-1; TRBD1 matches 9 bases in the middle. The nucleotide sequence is TGTGCCAGCAGCCTCCCCCTGACAGGGGGTGTGGCTGAAGCTTTCTTT. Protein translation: CASSLPLTGGVAEAFF.